This T cell receptor (beta chain) appears in the sequencing data of a study of blood T cell repertoires in COVID-19. At the level of the study: T cells, B-cell-depleted T cells, or PBMCs supplied cDNA or gDNA.

Here immunoSEQ multiplex PCR was the method, and the copy in TCRdb shows in-frame clones only, minus some. Here the sample spans approximately 470,000 clones, 87% being singletons. The CDR3 consists of 15 residues. The ends were cut back, 5 bases at V and 0 bases at J, with 8 bases in the middle. From germline, CDR1 is LGHDT and CDR2 YNNKEL (reference sequence). This TCR was sampled from a woman under 30 who had recovered from COVID-19. V gene TRBV3-1 (or the pseudogene TRBV3-2) combines with J gene TRBJ2-6, with D possibly TRBD2 on 5 matching bases. Source material: PBMCs or T cells enriched from blood (not recorded which). The CDR3: CASSLRDSGANVLTF. The CDR3 DNA reads TGTGCCAGCAGCTTGAGGGACTCTGGGGCCAACGTCCTGACTTTC.